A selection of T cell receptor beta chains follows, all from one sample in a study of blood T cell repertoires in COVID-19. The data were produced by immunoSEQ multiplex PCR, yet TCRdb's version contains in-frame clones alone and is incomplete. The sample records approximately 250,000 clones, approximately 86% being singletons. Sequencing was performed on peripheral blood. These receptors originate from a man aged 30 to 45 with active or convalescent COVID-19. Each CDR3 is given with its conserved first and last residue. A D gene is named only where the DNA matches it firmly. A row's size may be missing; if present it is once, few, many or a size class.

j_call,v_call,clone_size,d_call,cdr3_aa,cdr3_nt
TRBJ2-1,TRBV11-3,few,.,CASSLVSWGPGNEQFF,TGTGCCAGCAGCTTAGTCTCGTGGGGGCCTGGCAATGAGCAGTTCTTC
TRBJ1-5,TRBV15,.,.,CATSKERGNQPQHF,TGTGCCACCAGCAAAGAGCGGGGTAATCAGCCCCAGCATTTT
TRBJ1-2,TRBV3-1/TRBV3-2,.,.,CASSQVRQGLYGYTF,TGTGCCAGCAGCCAAGTTAGGCAGGGCCTCTATGGCTACACCTTC
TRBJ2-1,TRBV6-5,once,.,CASSYTGSRSSEQFF,TGTGCCAGCAGTTATACCGGGAGCCGAAGCAGTGAGCAGTTCTTC
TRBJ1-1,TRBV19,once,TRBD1,CASSEPGGLNTEAFF,TGTGCCAGTAGTGAGCCAGGGGGTCTTAACACTGAAGCTTTCTTT
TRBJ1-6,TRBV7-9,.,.,CASSSVGGGPLHF,TGTGCCAGCAGCTCGGTTGGGGGGGGTCCCCTCCACTTT
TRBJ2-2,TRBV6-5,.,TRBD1,CASGQVDTGELFF,TGTGCCAGCGGACAGGTGGACACCGGGGAGCTGTTTTTT
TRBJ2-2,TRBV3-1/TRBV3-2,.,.,CASSPWDTNTGELFF,TGTGCCAGCAGCCCCTGGGACACCAACACCGGGGAGCTGTTTTTT
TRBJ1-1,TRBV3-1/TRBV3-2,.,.,CASSPLNTEAFF,TGTGCCAGCAGCCCCCTAAACACTGAAGCTTTCTTT
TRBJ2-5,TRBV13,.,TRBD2,CASSYTSGGTLGETQYF,TGTGCCAGCAGCTACACTAGCGGGGGGACCTTGGGGGAGACCCAGTACTTC
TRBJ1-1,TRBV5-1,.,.,CASSPSRKPNEAFF,TGCGCCAGCAGCCCGTCCAGAAAACCCAATGAAGCTTTCTTT
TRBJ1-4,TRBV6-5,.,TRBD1,CASSYSTGFGEKLFF,TGTGCCAGCAGTTATTCGACAGGGTTTGGCGAAAAACTGTTTTTT
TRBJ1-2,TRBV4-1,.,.,CASSQDPPRPSYTF,TGCGCCAGCAGCCAAGATCCCCCTAGACCCAGCTACACCTTC
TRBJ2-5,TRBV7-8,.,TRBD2,CASSYLPTSGGREYQETQYF,TGTGCCAGCAGCTACCTGCCGACTAGCGGGGGCCGAGAATACCAAGAGACCCAGTACTTC
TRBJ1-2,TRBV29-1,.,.,CSGGRGRNYGYTF,TGCAGCGGGGGGCGGGGAAGAAACTATGGCTACACCTTC
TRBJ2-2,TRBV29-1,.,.,CSVEDYGYGTGELFF,TGCAGCGTTGAAGACTATGGTTACGGGACCGGGGAGCTGTTTTTT
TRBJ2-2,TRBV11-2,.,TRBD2,CASSPSGGLTGELFF,TGTGCCAGCAGTCCAAGCGGGGGGCTCACCGGGGAGCTGTTTTTT
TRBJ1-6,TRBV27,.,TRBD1,CASSDRGQSPLHF,TGTGCCAGCAGCGACAGGGGGCAATCACCCCTCCACTTT
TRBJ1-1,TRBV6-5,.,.,CASSSNRNTEAFF,TGTGCCAGCAGTTCCAACAGGAACACTGAAGCTTTCTTT
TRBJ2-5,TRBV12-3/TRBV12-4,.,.,CASSLVGGQTQYF,TGTGCCAGCAGTTTGGTGGGGGGACAGACCCAGTACTTC
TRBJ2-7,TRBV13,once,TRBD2,CASSLGRGGYEQYF,TGTGCCAGCAGCTTAGGCCGGGGGGGCTACGAGCAGTACTTC
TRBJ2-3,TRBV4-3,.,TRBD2,CASSQDAWTSGRADTQYF,TGCGCCAGCAGCCAAGACGCTTGGACTAGCGGTAGGGCCGATACGCAGTATTTT
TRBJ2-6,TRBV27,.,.,CASSLGRLAAGANVLTF,TGTGCCAGCAGTTTAGGGAGGTTGGCAGCTGGGGCCAACGTCCTGACTTTC
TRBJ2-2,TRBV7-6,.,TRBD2,CASSFTAGDTGELFF,TGTGCCAGCAGCTTCACAGCGGGGGACACCGGGGAGCTGTTTTTT
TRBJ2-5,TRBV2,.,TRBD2,CASQWSSGGSETQYF,TGTGCCAGCCAGTGGTCCAGCGGGGGCTCAGAGACCCAGTACTTC
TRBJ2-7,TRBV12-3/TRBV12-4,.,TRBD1,CATRDRGHEQYF,TGTGCCACTCGGGACAGGGGACATGAGCAGTACTTC
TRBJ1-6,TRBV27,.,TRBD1,CASGAGQKNSPLHF,TGTGCCAGCGGGGCGGGACAGAAGAATTCACCCCTCCACTTT
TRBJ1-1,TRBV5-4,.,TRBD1,CASSLGDRNTEAFF,TGTGCCAGCAGCTTGGGGGACAGAAACACTGAAGCTTTCTTT
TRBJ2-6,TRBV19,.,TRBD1,CASSIRRLDRDGANVLTF,TGTGCCAGTAGTATCCGCCGCCTTGACAGGGATGGGGCCAACGTCCTGACTTTC
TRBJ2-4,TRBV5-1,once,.,CASSLYPGGENIQYF,TGCGCCAGCAGCTTGTATCCCGGAGGGGAGAACATTCAGTACTTC
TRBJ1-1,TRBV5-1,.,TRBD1,CASSWGPDRGGSTEAFF,TGCGCCAGCAGCTGGGGTCCCGACAGGGGGGGTAGCACTGAAGCTTTCTTT
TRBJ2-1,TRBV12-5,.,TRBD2,CASGLAITSGVGGNEQFF,TGTGCTAGTGGTTTGGCAATAACTAGCGGCGTGGGGGGCAATGAGCAGTTCTTC
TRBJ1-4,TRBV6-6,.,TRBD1,CASRDRVLFF,TGTGCCAGCAGGGACAGGGTACTGTTTTTT
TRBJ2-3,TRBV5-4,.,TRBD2,CASSPGWGLTDTQYF,TGTGCCAGCAGCCCAGGGTGGGGACTAACAGATACGCAGTATTTT
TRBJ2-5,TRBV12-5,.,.,CASGLLEQETQYF,TGTGCTAGTGGTTTACTAGAACAAGAGACCCAGTACTTC
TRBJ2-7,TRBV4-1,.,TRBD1,CASSQDRPRGQAYEQYF,TGCGCCAGCAGCCAAGATAGGCCTCGGGGACAGGCTTACGAGCAGTACTTC
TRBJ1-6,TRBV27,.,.,CASSFGGTHNSPLHF,TGTGCCAGCAGTTTCGGGGGGACTCATAATTCACCCCTCCACTTT
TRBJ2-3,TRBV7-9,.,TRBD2,CASSPGTTTQYF,TGTGCCAGCAGCCCCGGGACTACTACGCAGTATTTT
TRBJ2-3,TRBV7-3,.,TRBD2,CASSPARTSGGFSDTQYF,TGTGCCAGCAGCCCGGCTAGGACTAGCGGGGGTTTCTCGGATACGCAGTATTTT
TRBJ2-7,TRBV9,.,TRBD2,CASSAPGGGVEQYF,TGTGCCAGCAGCGCACCGGGAGGGGGAGTAGAGCAGTACTTC
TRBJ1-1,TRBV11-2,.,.,CASSLEGDLNTEAFF,TGTGCCAGCAGCTTAGAGGGGGACTTGAACACTGAAGCTTTCTTT
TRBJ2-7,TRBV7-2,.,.,CASSLSPDRAYEQYF,TGTGCCAGCAGCTTATCCCCGGACAGAGCCTACGAGCAGTACTTC
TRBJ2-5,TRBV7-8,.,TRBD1,CASSLAGQGIETQYF,TGTGCCAGCAGCTTAGCCGGACAGGGGATCGAGACCCAGTACTTC
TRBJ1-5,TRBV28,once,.,CASSLLADYSNQPQHF,TGTGCCAGCAGTTTACTTGCGGATTATAGCAATCAGCCCCAGCATTTT
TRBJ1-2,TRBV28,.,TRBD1,CASSAAGTGGRIGYTF,TGTGCCAGCAGCGCGGCGGGGACAGGGGGCAGGATTGGCTACACCTTC
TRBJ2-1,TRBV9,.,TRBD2,CASSVDERGAYNEQFF,TGTGCCAGCAGCGTAGATGAACGGGGGGCCTACAATGAGCAGTTCTTC
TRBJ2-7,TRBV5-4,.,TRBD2,CASSPAGDAYEQYF,TGTGCCAGCAGCCCCGCGGGGGATGCCTACGAGCAGTACTTC
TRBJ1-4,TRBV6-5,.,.,CASSHRGREDEKLFF,TGTGCCAGCAGTCACCGCGGTCGGGAGGATGAAAAACTGTTTTTT